The next 23 T cell receptor beta chains were all read from a single sample in a study of shared clonotypes between healthy human individuals. Data came from immunoSEQ multiplex PCR; TCRdb stores just in-frame clones and leaves some out. The sample consists of approximately 1.9 million clones, just over 90% of them appearing once. Terminally differentiated effector memory CD45RA+ cells were excluded by CCR7 positive selection of CD45RO-negative cells. Sequencing used naive CD8+ T cells from PBMCs. These receptors were taken from a man aged 18 to 29 in good health. Some clones in this sample may be carry-over from other donors' samples.

This clone was seen many times. The rearrangement uses TRBV7-8 and TRBJ2-1; 8 nucleotides agree with TRBD2. Germline lookup yields CDR1 SGHVS and CDR2 FQNEAQ. Trimming at V came to 5 bases and at J to 10 bases, leaving 16 bases not matched to a gene. CDR3 length: 16 residues. The chain's CDR3 is CASSPGRTGGPAEQFF. The CDR3 nucleotides read TGTGCCAGCAGCCCGGGCCGTACGGGAGGGCCTGCCGAGCAGTTCTTC.

This chain uses TRBV7-9 with TRBJ1-2; TRBD1 is a possible D gene (6 bases). Germline values: CDR1 SEHNR, CDR2 FQNEAQ (reference sequence). Deletions cut 6 bases from V and 0 bases from J, with 17 bases between. The CDR3 loop spans 16 amino acids. CDR3 sequence: CASSHGGGQANYGYTF. The CDR3 region has the DNA TGTGCCAGCAGTCACGGAGGGGGTCAGGCTAACTATGGCTACACCTTC.

The chain joins TRBV15 to TRBJ2-1; 8 nucleotides agree with TRBD1. The CDR3 length is 17 residues. The V segment lost 0 bases and the J segment 8 bases; nucleotides outside the gene matches: 12. From germline, CDR1 is LNHNV and CDR2 YYDKDF (reference sequence). Written as DNA, the CDR3 is TGTGCCACCAGCAGAGAAAGTGACTACAGGGGGACGGATGAGCAGTTCTTC. It translates to CATSRESDYRGTDEQFF.

J is TRBJ2-2 and V is TRBV27, with 8 positions matching TRBD1. Trimming at V came to 0 bases and at J to 0 bases, leaving 0 bases not matched to a gene. The CDR3 sequence is 16 residues long. Germline CDR1 MNHEY, CDR2 SMNVEV (reference sequence). CDR3 region: CASSLSTGANTGELFF. In DNA form, the CDR3 reads TGTGCCAGCAGTTTATCGACAGGGGCGAACACCGGGGAGCTGTTTTTT.

This chain connects TRBV27 to TRBJ2-7; D is possibly TRBD2 (6 bases). The germline V gene has CDR1 MNHEY and CDR2 SMNVEV (reference sequence). CDR3 length: 14 amino acids. Trimming took off 8 bases at V and 1 base at J, with 15 bases between the two ends. CDR3 in amino acids: CASGGTRDSYEQYF. CDR3 in DNA: TGTGCCAGCGGGGGGACTCGAGATTCCTACGAGCAGTACTTC.

The chain is built from TRBV7-9 and TRBJ1-5; D is ambiguous. This CDR3 contains 12 residues. The V end lost 7 bases, the J end lost 5 bases, and 9 bases lay between the germline ends. The V gene's germline CDR1 is SEHNR and CDR2 FQNEAQ (reference sequence). The chain's CDR3 is CASTIGDQPQHF. CDR3 bases: TGTGCCAGCACCATTGGGGATCAGCCCCAGCATTTT. Full variable domain (outside the CDR3, taken from reference TRBV7-9 and TRBJ1-5): DTGVSQNPRHKITKRGQNVTFRCDPISEHNRLYWYRQTLGQGPEFLTYFQNEAQLEKSRLLSDRFSAERPKGSFSTLEIQRTEQGDSAMYLCASTIGDQPQHFGDGTRLSIL.

V usage is TRBV10-3 and J usage is TRBJ1-5; D is ambiguous. Trimming pared 9 bases from V and 3 bases from J, leaving 9 bases between. Germline CDR1 ENHRY, CDR2 SYGVKD. The CDR3 runs to 12 residues. The CDR3 reads CAISTDNQPQHF. As DNA, the CDR3 is TGTGCCATTTCTACAGACAATCAGCCCCAGCATTTT.

This rearrangement joins TRBV29-1 to TRBJ2-1, with D maybe TRBD2 (7 bases). Germline V gives CDR1 SQVTM, CDR2 ANQGSEA. The V end lost 4 bases, the J end lost 12 bases, and 28 bases lay between the germline ends. The CDR3 contains 16 residues. CDR3 bases: TGCAGCGTTGGTGGCGTACTGGCGGGAGATCGGGGGCGGCAGTTCTTC. Translating it yields CSVGGVLAGDRGRQFF.

This chain connects TRBV29-1 to TRBJ2-3; D call uncertain. V was pared by 2 bases and J by 3 bases, with 12 bases between. CDR3 size: 14 residues. Germline assignment: CDR1 SQVTM and CDR2 ANQGSEA. Here the CDR3 reads CSVEKGRVTDTQYF. As DNA, the CDR3 is TGCAGCGTTGAAAAGGGAAGAGTGACAGATACGCAGTATTTT.

About this clone itself: Other DNA sequences within the sample encode an identical CDR3. The chain has TRBV27 and TRBJ2-7, with 14 bases aligning to TRBD2. From germline, CDR1 is MNHEY and CDR2 SMNVEV (reference sequence). Losses at the gene ends were 5 bases for V and 4 bases for J; bases not matched to a gene: 1. This CDR3 has 14 residues. The CDR3 here is CASSGLAGGYEQYF. The DNA of the CDR3 is TGTGCCAGCAGTGGACTAGCGGGAGGTTACGAGCAGTACTTC.

The chain recombines TRBV4-1 with TRBJ2-1; TRBD2 agrees at 12 bases. Germline V CDR1 and CDR2: MGHRA, YSYEKL. V shed 4 bases, J shed 7 bases, and the junction held 5 bases outside the gene matches. The CDR3 is 15 amino acids. The CDR3 protein is CASSPTSGRNNEQFF. DNA for the CDR3: TGCGCCAGCAGCCCGACTAGCGGGAGAAATAATGAGCAGTTCTTC.

The chain joins TRBV27 to TRBJ1-5; D not certain. Per germline, CDR1 MNHEY and CDR2 SMNVEV (reference sequence). This CDR3 has 15 amino acids. The V and J ends lost 4 bases and 4 bases respectively, with 14 bases between them. Here the CDR3 DNA reads TGTGCCAGCAGTTCGAGTCCGGGAGGGAATCAGCCCCAGCATTTT. Protein: CASSSSPGGNQPQHF.

The chain has TRBV7-2 and TRBJ2-7; 9 positions match TRBD1. The CDR3 is 14 residues long. The germline CDR1 and CDR2 sequences are SGHTA and FQGNSA. Trimming at V came to 5 bases and at J to 4 bases, leaving 6 bases not matched to a gene. CDR3 sequence (DNA): TGTGCCAGCAGCCCGAGGGACAGGGAGTACGAGCAGTACTTC. Amino acids: CASSPRDREYEQYF. The whole variable domain, filled in from reference TRBV7-2 and TRBJ2-7, reads GAGVSQSPSNKVTEKGKDVELRCDPISGHTALYWYRQSLGQGLEFLIYFQGNSAPDKSGLPSDRFSAERTGGSVSTLTIQRTQQEDSAVYLCASSPRDREYEQYFGPGTRLTVT.

The chain combines TRBV4-1 with TRBJ2-3; 15 bases align to TRBD2. Per the germline V gene, CDR1 is MGHRA and CDR2 is YSYEKL. V lost 1 base to trimming and J lost 3 bases; unmatched junction nucleotides: 2. CDR3 length equals 17 residues. The CDR3 region has the DNA TGCGCCAGCAGCCAAGTGGGACTAGCGGGAGGAACAGATACGCAGTATTTT. This sequence encodes CASSQVGLAGGTDTQYF.

The rearrangement uses TRBV7-9 and TRBJ1-2; D gene ambiguous. CDR3 length equals 11 residues. Germline CDR1 is SEHNR and CDR2 is FQNEAQ (reference sequence). V lost 7 bases to trimming and J lost 4 bases, with 7 bases between them. Here the CDR3 reads CASTGVYGYTF. As DNA, the CDR3 is TGTGCCAGCACGGGTGTCTATGGCTACACCTTC.

This clone was seen only once. The chain couples TRBV11-2 to TRBJ2-1; D is uncertain. Germline CDR1 is SGHAT and CDR2 is FQNNGV. This CDR3 region has 12 residues. Trimming pared 3 bases from V and 6 bases from J, leaving 6 bases between. CDR3 residues: CASSFFPNEQFF. For the CDR3, the DNA is TGTGCCAGCAGCTTCTTCCCCAATGAGCAGTTCTTC.

Of note for this clone: This specimen includes other DNA sequences encoding the same CDR3. This chain joins TRBV5-1 and TRBJ2-7; TRBD2 aligns across 13 bases. The V segment lost 4 bases and the J segment 5 bases; nucleotides outside the gene matches: 3. This CDR3 spans 14 amino acids. Looked up from germline, CDR1 is SGHRS and CDR2 is YFSETQ. CDR3 bases: TGCGCCAGCAGCCCCGGACTAGCGGGAGACGAGCAGTACTTC. Translated: CASSPGLAGDEQYF.

The chain is built from TRBV7-9 and TRBJ1-1, with D hard to call. Germline loops: CDR1 SEHNR, CDR2 FQNEAQ (reference sequence). V dropped 8 bases and J dropped 7 bases, with 14 bases sitting between them. CDR3 length: 12 amino acids. The chain's CDR3 is CASGAIGLEAFF. The CDR3 DNA is TGTGCCAGCGGAGCCATCGGCCTTGAAGCTTTCTTT.

The chain recombines TRBV7-6 with TRBJ2-5, with TRBD2 identical over 11 bases. CDR1 and CDR2 (germline): SGHVS, FNYEAQ. The trim removed 3 bases at V and 4 bases at J, leaving 4 bases unmatched. There are 15 residues in the CDR3. In DNA form, the CDR3 reads TGTGCCAGCAGCTTTACTAGCGGGAGTACAGAGACCCAGTACTTC. Its translation: CASSFTSGSTETQYF.

This clone was detected a few times. V usage is TRBV28 and J usage is TRBJ1-1; TRBD1 is a possible D gene (5 bases). Trimming pared 5 bases from V and 1 base from J, leaving 11 bases between. CDR3 length: 14 amino acids. In germline, CDR1 is MDHEN, CDR2 SYDVKM. CDR3 in amino acids: CASSGTRRNTEAFF. CDR3 DNA: TGTGCCAGCAGTGGGACCCGACGGAACACTGAAGCTTTCTTT.

This chain links TRBV7-6 with TRBJ1-3; the D gene is possibly TRBD1 (5 bases). Trimming cost V 2 bases and J 5 bases, with 16 bases left between them. The CDR3 has 16 residues. Looked up from germline, CDR1 is SGHVS and CDR2 is FNYEAQ. CDR3 in amino acids: CASSLISDTARNTIYF. The CDR3 nucleotides are TGTGCCAGCAGCTTAATTTCGGACACGGCCAGAAACACCATATATTTT.

CDR3 protein: CASSLDGLAGEGNEQFF. DNA for the CDR3: TGCGCCAGCAGCTTGGACGGACTAGCGGGAGAGGGCAATGAGCAGTTCTTC. The chain joins TRBV5-1 to TRBJ2-1; 13 bases agree with TRBD2. This CDR3 contains 17 residues. With 0 bases clipped from V and 6 bases from J, the junction kept 6 bases outside the gene matches. The V gene's germline CDR1 is SGHRS and CDR2 YFSETQ.

The chain uses TRBV30 and TRBJ1-4; possible D gene TRBD1, 5 bases. CDR1 is GTSNPN and CDR2 is SVGIG in the germline V gene (reference sequence). The V and J ends lost 5 bases and 2 bases respectively, with 12 bases between them. This CDR3 has 14 residues. CDR3 region: CAWGAGGTNEKLFF. The CDR3 DNA sequence: TGTGCCTGGGGGGCCGGGGGTACTAATGAAAAACTGTTTTTT.